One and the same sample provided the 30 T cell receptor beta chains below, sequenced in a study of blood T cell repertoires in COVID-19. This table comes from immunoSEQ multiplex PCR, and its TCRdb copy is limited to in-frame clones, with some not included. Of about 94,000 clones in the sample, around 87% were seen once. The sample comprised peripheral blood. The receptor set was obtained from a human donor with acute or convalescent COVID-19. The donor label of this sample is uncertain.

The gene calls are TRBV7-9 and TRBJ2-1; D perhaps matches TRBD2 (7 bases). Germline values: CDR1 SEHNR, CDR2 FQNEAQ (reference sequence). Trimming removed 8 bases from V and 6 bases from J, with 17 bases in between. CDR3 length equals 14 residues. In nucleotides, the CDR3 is TGTGCCAGCCCCTTGGGGGGGCCCGGCAATGAGCAGTTCTTC. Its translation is CASPLGGPGNEQFF.

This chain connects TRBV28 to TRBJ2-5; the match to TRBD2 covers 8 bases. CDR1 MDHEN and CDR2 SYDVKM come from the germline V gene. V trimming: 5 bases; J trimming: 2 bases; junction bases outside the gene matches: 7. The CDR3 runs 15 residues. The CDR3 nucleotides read TGTGCCAGCAGTGCACCATTAGCGGGGCAAGAGACCCAGTACTTC. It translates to CASSAPLAGQETQYF.

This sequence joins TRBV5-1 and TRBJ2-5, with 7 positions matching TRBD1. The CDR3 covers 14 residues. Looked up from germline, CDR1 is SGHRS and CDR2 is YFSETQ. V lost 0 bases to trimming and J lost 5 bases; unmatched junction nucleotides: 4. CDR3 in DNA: TGCGCCAGCAGCTTGGGACAGGGTGGGGAGACCCAGTACTTC. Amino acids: CASSLGQGGETQYF. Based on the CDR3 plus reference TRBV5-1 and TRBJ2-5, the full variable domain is KAGVTQTPRYLIKTRGQQVTLSCSPISGHRSVSWYQQTPGQGLQFLFEYFSETQRNKGNFPGRFSGRQFSNSRSEMNVSTLELGDSALYLCASSLGQGGETQYFGPGTRLLVL.

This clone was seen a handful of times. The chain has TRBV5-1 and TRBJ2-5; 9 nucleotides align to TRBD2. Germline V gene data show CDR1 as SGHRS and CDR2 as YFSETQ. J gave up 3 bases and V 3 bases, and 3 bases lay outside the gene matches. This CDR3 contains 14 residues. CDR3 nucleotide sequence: TGCGCCAGCAGCTCAGCTAGCGGGAAAGAGACCCAGTACTTC. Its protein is CASSSASGKETQYF.

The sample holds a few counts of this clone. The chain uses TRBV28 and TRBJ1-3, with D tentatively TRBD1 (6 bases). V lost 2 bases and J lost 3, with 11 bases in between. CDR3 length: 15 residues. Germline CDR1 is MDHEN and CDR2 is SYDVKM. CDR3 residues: CASSLGRGVGNTIYF. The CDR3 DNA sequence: TGTGCCAGCAGTTTAGGCAGGGGTGTTGGAAACACCATATATTTT. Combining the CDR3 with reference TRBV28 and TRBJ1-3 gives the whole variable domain DVKVTQSSRYLVKRTGEKVFLECVQDMDHENMFWYRQDPGLGLRLIYFSYDVKMKEKGDIPEGYSVSREKKERFSLILESASTNQTSMYLCASSLGRGVGNTIYFGEGSWLTVV.

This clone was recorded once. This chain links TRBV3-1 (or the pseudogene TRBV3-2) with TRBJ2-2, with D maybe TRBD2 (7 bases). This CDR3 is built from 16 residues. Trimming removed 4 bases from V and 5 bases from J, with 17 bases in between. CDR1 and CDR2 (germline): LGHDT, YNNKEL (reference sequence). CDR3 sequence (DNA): TGTGCCAGCAGCCCCGCGGTGAGGGGGGGGACCGGGGAGCTGTTTTTT. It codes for CASSPAVRGGTGELFF.

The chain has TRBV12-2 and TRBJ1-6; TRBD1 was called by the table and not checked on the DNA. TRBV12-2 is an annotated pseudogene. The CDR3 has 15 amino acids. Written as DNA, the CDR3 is TGTGCAAGTCGCGACCGGGACAGGGAGGACCAGTCCCTCCACTTT. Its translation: CASRDRDREDQSLHF.

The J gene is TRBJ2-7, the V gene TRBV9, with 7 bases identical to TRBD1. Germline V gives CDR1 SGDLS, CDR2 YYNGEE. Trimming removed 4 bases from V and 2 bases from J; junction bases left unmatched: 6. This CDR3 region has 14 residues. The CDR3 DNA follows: TGTGCCAGCAGCAAAACAGGGGAAGCCTACGAGCAGTACTTC. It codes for CASSKTGEAYEQYF.

This CDR3 reads CASRRSGTAEAFF. CDR3 nucleotide sequence: TGTGCCAGCAGGCGCTCCGGGACAGCAGAAGCTTTCTTT. The genes are TRBV2 and TRBJ1-1; 7 bases agree with TRBD1. Germline V gene data show CDR1 as SNHLY and CDR2 as FYNNEI. The CDR3 consists of 13 residues. J lost 8 bases, V lost 6 bases, and 9 bases had no gene match.

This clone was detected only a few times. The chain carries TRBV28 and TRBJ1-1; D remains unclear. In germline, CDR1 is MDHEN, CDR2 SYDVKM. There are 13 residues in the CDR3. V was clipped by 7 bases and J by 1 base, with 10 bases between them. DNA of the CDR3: TGTGCCAGCACCCTTCGACAGAACACTGAAGCTTTCTTT. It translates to CASTLRQNTEAFF.

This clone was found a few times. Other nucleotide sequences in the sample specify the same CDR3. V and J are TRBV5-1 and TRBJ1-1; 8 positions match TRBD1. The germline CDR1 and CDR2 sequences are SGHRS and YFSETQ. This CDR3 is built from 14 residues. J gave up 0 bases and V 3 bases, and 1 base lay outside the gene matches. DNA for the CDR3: TGCGCCAGCAGCTGGACAGGGATGAACACTGAAGCTTTCTTT. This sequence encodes CASSWTGMNTEAFF.

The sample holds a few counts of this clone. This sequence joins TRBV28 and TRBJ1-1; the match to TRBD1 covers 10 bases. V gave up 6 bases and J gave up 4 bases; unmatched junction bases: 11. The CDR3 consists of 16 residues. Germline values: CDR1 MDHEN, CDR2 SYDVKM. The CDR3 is CASRPGQGVRGTEAFF. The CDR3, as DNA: TGTGCCAGCAGACCCGGACAGGGGGTCAGGGGCACTGAAGCTTTCTTT.

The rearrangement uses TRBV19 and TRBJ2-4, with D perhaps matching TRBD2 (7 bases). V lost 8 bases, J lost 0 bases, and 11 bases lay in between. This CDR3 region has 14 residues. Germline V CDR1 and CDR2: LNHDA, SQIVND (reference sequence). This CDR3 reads CASGGAGAKNIQYF. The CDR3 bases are TGTGCCAGTGGGGGGGCAGGAGCCAAAAACATTCAGTACTTC.

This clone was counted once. This chain's CDR3 is CASSYSGLEAFF. The DNA for the CDR3 is TGTGCCAGCAGCTACAGTGGCCTTGAAGCTTTCTTT. V gene TRBV9 combines with J gene TRBJ1-1; D unclear. Germline V gives CDR1 SGDLS, CDR2 YYNGEE. Trimming shortened V by 4 bases and J by 7 bases, and 11 bases separated the two germline ends. CDR3 length equals 12 residues.

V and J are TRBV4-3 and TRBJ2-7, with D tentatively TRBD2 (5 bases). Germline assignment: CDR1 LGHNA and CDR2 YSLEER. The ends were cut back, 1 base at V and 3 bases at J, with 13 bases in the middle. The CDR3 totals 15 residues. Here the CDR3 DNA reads TGCGCCAGCAGCCAAGGGGAGAGTGCTGGCTACGAGCAGTACTTC. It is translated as CASSQGESAGYEQYF.

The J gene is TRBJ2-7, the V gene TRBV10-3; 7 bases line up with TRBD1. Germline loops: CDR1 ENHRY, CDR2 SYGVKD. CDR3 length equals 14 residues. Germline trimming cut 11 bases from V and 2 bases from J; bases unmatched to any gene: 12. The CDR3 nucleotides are TGTGCCCCCGGCCGGGACAGCATGGCCTACGAGCAGTACTTC. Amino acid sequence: CAPGRDSMAYEQYF.

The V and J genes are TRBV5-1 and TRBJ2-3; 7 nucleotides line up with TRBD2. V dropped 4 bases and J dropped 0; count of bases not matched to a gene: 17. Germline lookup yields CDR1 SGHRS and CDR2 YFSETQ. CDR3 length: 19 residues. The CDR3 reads CASSLAIGIPGGSTDTQYF. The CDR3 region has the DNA TGCGCCAGCAGCCTAGCCATCGGGATCCCCGGGGGGAGCACAGATACGCAGTATTTT.

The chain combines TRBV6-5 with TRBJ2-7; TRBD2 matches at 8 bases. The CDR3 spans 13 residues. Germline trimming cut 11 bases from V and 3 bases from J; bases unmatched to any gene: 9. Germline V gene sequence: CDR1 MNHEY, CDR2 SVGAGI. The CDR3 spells CAARGGGFYEQYF. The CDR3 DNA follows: TGTGCCGCGAGGGGCGGGGGGTTCTACGAGCAGTACTTC.

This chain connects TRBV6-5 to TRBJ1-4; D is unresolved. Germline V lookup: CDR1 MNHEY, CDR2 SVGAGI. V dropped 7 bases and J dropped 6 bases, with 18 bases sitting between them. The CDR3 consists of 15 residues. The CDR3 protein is CASTQRRGLYEKLFF. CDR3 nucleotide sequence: TGTGCCAGCACCCAGAGAAGAGGGCTCTATGAAAAACTGTTTTTT.

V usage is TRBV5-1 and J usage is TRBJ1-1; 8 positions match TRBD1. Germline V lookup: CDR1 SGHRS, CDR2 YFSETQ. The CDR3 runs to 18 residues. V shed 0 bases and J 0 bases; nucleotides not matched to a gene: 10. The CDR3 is CASSLVVGTGGVNTEAFF. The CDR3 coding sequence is TGCGCCAGCAGCTTGGTCGTCGGTACAGGGGGGGTGAACACTGAAGCTTTCTTT.

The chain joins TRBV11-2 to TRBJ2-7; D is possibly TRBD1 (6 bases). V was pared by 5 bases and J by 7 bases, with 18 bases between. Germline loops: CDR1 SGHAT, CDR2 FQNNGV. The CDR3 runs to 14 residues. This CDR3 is CASSQGQVLLEQYF. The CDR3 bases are TGTGCCAGCAGCCAGGGACAAGTACTTCTGGAGCAGTACTTC.

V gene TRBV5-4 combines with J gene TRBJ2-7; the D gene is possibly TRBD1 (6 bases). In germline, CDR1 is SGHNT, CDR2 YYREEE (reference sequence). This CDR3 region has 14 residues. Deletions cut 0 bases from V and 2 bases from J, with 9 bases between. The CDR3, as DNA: TGTGCCAGCAGCTTGGACAGGGTTGCCTACGAGCAGTACTTC. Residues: CASSLDRVAYEQYF.

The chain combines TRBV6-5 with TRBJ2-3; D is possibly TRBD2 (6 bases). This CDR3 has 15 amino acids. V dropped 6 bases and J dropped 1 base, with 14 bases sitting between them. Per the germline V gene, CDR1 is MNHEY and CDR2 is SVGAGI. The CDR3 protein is CASRGWDLRTDTQYF. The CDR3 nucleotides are TGTGCCAGCAGAGGATGGGACTTGCGCACAGATACGCAGTATTTT.

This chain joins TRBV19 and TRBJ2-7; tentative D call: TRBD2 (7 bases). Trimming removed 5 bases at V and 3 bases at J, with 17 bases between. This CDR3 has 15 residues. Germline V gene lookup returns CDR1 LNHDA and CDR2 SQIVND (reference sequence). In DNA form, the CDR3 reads TGTGCCAGTAGTCCCGCGGGGGAGGGGGTCTACGAGCAGTACTTC. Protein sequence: CASSPAGEGVYEQYF.

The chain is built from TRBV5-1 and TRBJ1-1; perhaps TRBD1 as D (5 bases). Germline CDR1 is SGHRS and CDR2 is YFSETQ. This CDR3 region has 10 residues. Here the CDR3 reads CLQIRGWAFF. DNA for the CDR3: TGCCTACAGATTCGGGGGTGGGCTTTCTTT.

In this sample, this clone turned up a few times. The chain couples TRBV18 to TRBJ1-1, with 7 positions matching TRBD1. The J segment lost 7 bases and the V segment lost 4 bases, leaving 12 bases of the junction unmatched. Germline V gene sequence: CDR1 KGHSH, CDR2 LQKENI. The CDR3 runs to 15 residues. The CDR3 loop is CASSLLDAGGSEAFF. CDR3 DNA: TGTGCCAGCTCACTGCTGGATGCAGGGGGGAGTGAAGCTTTCTTT.

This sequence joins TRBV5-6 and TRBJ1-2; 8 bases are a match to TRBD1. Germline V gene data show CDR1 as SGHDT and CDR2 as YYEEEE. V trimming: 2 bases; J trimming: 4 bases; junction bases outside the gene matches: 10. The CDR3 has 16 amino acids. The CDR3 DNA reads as TGTGCCAGCAGCTTCTGGACAGGGCGAACGGTCTATGGCTACACCTTC. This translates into CASSFWTGRTVYGYTF.

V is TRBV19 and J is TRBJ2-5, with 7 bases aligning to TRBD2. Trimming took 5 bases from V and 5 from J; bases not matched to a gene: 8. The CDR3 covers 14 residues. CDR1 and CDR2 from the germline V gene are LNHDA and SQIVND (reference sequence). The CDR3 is CASSGAGSGETQYF. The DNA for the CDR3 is TGTGCCAGTAGTGGAGCGGGGTCCGGGGAGACCCAGTACTTC. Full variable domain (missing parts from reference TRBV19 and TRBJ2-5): DGGITQSPKYLFRKEGQNVTLSCEQNLNHDAMYWYRQDPGQGLRLIYYSQIVNDFQKGDIAEGYSVSREKKESFPLTVTSAQKNPTAFYLCASSGAGSGETQYFGPGTRLLVL.

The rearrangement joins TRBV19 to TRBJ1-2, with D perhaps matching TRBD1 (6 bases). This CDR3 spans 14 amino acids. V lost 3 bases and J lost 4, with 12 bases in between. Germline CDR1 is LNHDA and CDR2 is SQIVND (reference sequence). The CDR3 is CASSIRGRSYGYTF. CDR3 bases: TGTGCCAGTAGTATCAGGGGCCGAAGCTATGGCTACACCTTC.

The CDR3 spells CATATSGGREQYF. DNA of the CDR3: TGTGCCACCGCGACTAGCGGGGGTCGTGAGCAGTACTTC. This rearrangement joins TRBV15 to TRBJ2-7, with TRBD2 matching 12 bases. The V and J ends lost 8 bases and 7 bases, in that order; junction bases with no gene match: 6. This CDR3 is 13 amino acids long. Per germline, CDR1 LNHNV and CDR2 YYDKDF (reference sequence).